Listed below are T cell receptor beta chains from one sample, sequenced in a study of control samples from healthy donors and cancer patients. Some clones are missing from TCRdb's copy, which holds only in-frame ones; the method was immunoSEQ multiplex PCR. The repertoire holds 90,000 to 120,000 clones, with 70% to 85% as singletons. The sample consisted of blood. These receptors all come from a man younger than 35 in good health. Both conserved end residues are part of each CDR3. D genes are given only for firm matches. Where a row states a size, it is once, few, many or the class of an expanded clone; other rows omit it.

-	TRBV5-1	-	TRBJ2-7	TGCGCCAGCAGCCCCAGTTCAACGGGCGTGTCGAGCGAGCAGTACTTC	CASSPSSTGVSSEQYF
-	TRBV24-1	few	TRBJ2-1	TGTGCCACCAGTGATTTCAACAATGAGCAGTTCTTC	CATSDFNNEQFF
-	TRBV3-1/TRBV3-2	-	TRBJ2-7	TGTGCCAGCAGCCAAGATTTCGGGGCTAGCCCGTCCTACGAGCAGTACTTC	CASSQDFGASPSYEQYF
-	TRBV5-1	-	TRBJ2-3	TGCGCCAGCAGCCTTGCCACAGGATCGACAGGTTTTAGCACAGATACGCAGTATTTT	CASSLATGSTGFSTDTQYF
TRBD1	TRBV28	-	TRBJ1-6	TGTGCCAGCAGCTCCACAGGGGATTGGACACCCCTCCACTTT	CASSSTGDWTPLHF
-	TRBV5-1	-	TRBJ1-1	TGCGCCAGCACCGGTGAGGGGAGGCATACTGAAGCTTTCTTT	CASTGEGRHTEAFF
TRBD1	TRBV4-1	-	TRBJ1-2	TGCGCCAGCAGCCAAGGGACAGGGAGTGGCTACACCTTC	CASSQGTGSGYTF
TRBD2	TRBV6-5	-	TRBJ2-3	TGTGCCAGCAGTTACGGGGCGGGGGGGCAATTCCCGCAGTATTTT	CASSYGAGGQFPQYF
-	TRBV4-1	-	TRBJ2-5	TGCGCCAGCAGCCAAGGGGTATTCGAGACCCAGTACTTC	CASSQGVFETQYF
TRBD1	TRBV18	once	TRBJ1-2	TGTGCCAGCTCACCAGCTCGAGGGGGCTATAACTATGGCTACACCTTC	CASSPARGGYNYGYTF
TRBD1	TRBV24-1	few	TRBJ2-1	TGTGCCACCAGTCCATCGGGACAGGTCTCCTACAATGAGCAGTTCTTC	CATSPSGQVSYNEQFF
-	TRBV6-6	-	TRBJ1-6	TGTGCCAGCACCATCCCCGGGGCCCAGGGGATTTCACCCCTCCACTTT	CASTIPGAQGISPLHF
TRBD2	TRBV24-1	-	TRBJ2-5	TGTGCCACCAGTACACCGGGACTAGCTCGGGAGACCCAGTACTTC	CATSTPGLARETQYF
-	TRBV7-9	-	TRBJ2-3	TGTGCCAGCAGCTTAGGTATAGATACGCAGTATTTT	CASSLGIDTQYF
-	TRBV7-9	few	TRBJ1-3	TGTGCCAGCAGCCTTACGGGAAACACCATATATTTT	CASSLTGNTIYF
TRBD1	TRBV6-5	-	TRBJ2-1	TGTGCCAGCAGGACAGGGATTAGCTCCTACAATGAGCAGTTCTTC	CASRTGISSYNEQFF
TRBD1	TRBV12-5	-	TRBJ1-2	TGTGCTAGTGGAAATCCAGGGGGTCGAGGAGGCTACACCTTC	CASGNPGGRGGYTF
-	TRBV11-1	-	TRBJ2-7	TGTGCCAGCAGCTTAGAGGGCGGGGTCTCCTACGAGCAGTACTTC	CASSLEGGVSYEQYF
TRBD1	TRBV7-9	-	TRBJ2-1	TGTGCCAGCAGCTTAGAGGAGGACAGGGACAATGAGCAGTTCTTC	CASSLEEDRDNEQFF
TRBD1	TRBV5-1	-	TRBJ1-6	TGCGCCAGCAGCGTTCGGACAGGGTATAATTCACCCCTCCACTTT	CASSVRTGYNSPLHF
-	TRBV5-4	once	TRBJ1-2	TGTGCCAGCAGCTCGCTTACGACAGGTTTCTTATATGGCTACACCTTC	CASSSLTTGFLYGYTF
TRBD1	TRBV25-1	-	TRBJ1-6	TGTGCCAGCAGTGATCGGTCAGGGGGGACCAATTCACCCCTCCACTTT	CASSDRSGGTNSPLHF
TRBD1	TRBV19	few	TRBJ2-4	TGTGCCAGTAGTACCCCCGGGACAGGGGCCACCAAAAACATTCAGTACTTC	CASSTPGTGATKNIQYF
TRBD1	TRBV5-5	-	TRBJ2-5	TGTGCCAGCAGCTTGGCCCCGGTGGGGACAGCCCAAGAGACCCAGTACTTC	CASSLAPVGTAQETQYF
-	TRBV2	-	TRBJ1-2	TGTGCCAGCCGGACAACGTCTGGCTACACCTTC	CASRTTSGYTF